The next 30 T cell receptor beta chains were all read from a single sample in a study of long-term antiretroviral therapy in people with HIV. They ran version v3.0 of the immunoSEQ assay at survey level. Profiled with immunoSEQ multiplex PCR; TCRdb holds only in-frame clones, not every one. The sample contains 20,000 to 25,000 clones, around 81% of which appear only once. The sequencing here drew on unsorted PBMCs, taken 1.6 years after starting antiretroviral therapy. Every receptor here comes from a man between 40 and 49 years old with HIV.

The rearrangement joins TRBV30 to TRBJ1-3, with D uncertain. The CDR3 loop spans 15 amino acids. V was pared by 0 bases and J by 9 bases, with 18 bases between. CDR1 and CDR2 (germline): GTSNPN, SVGIG (reference sequence). The CDR3 bases are TGTGCCTGGAGTGTAGAGCGGGGTCCAATGGGCACCATATATTTT. Amino acid sequence: CAWSVERGPMGTIYF.

The chain uses TRBV7-9 and TRBJ2-1; D is perhaps TRBD2 (5 bases). In germline, CDR1 is SEHNR, CDR2 FQNEAQ (reference sequence). The ends were cut back, 3 bases at V and 10 bases at J, with 10 bases in the middle. The CDR3 consists of 12 residues. CDR3 region: CASSFGISEQFF. CDR3 DNA sequence: TGTGCCAGCAGCTTCGGGATTTCCGAGCAGTTCTTC.

The sample holds a few counts of this clone. The V and J genes are TRBV7-3 and TRBJ2-3; weak D call: TRBD1 (6 bases). Germline-derived CDR1 and CDR2 are SGHTA and FQGTGA. V dropped 4 bases and J dropped 6 bases, with 17 bases sitting between them. This CDR3 spans 15 amino acids. The CDR3 coding sequence is TGTGCCAGCAGCTGGGGGAGACAGAGGGGGGATACGCAGTATTTT. Protein sequence: CASSWGRQRGDTQYF.

The rearrangement uses TRBV5-6 and TRBJ2-1; 9 bases line up with TRBD1. Germline V gene lookup returns CDR1 SGHDT and CDR2 YYEEEE. The CDR3 sequence is 15 residues long. V lost 0 bases to trimming and J lost 9 bases; unmatched junction nucleotides: 7. This CDR3 is CASSLGDRVWGEQFF. For the CDR3, the DNA is TGTGCCAGCAGCTTGGGGGACAGGGTCTGGGGTGAGCAGTTCTTC.

The rearrangement uses TRBV9 and TRBJ2-7; perhaps TRBD2 as D (6 bases). CDR3 length: 13 amino acids. Trimming took off 4 bases at V and 6 bases at J, with 14 bases between the two ends. Germline-derived CDR1 and CDR2 are SGDLS and YYNGEE. CDR3 sequence reads: CASSPELGGEQYF. The CDR3 bases are TGTGCCAGCAGCCCCGAATTGGGAGGCGAGCAGTACTTC.

The chain has TRBV9 and TRBJ2-4; TRBD1 aligns across 9 bases. The germline CDR1 and CDR2 sequences are SGDLS and YYNGEE. The V and J ends lost 3 bases and 7 bases, in that order; junction bases with no gene match: 8. The CDR3 loop spans 15 amino acids. The CDR3 protein is CASSEGGQGRNIQYF. CDR3 nucleotide sequence: TGTGCCAGCAGCGAGGGGGGACAGGGAAGGAACATTCAGTACTTC.

The chain links TRBV5-6 to TRBJ2-2; a possible D gene is TRBD1 (6 bases). This CDR3 contains 15 residues. CDR1 and CDR2 (germline): SGHDT, YYEEEE. With 2 bases removed from V and 4 bases from J, the gap between germline ends came to 12 bases. In DNA form, the CDR3 reads TGTGCCAGCAGCTTTCCGACAGGAAGCACCGGGGAGCTGTTTTTT. It translates to CASSFPTGSTGELFF.

The rearrangement joins TRBV9 to TRBJ2-3; the match to TRBD2 covers 8 bases. This CDR3 region has 16 residues. The germline gives CDR1 SGDLS, CDR2 YYNGEE. After removal of 0 bases from V and 3 bases from J, the junction contained 6 bases not matched to a gene. CDR3 bases: TGTGCCAGCAGCGTAGCTCCGGGACTAGTGACAGATACGCAGTATTTT. Its protein is CASSVAPGLVTDTQYF.

J is TRBJ1-2 and V is TRBV9, with 8 bases identical to TRBD1. Germline assignment: CDR1 SGDLS and CDR2 YYNGEE. The CDR3 runs to 17 residues. V trimming: 4 bases; J trimming: 9 bases; junction bases outside the gene matches: 20. CDR3: CASSPHLRGTGPGSYTF. CDR3 DNA sequence: TGTGCCAGCAGCCCCCACCTTAGGGGGACAGGTCCTGGGAGCTACACCTTC.

V usage is TRBV18 and J usage is TRBJ1-5; D possibly corresponds to TRBD1 (5 bases). Germline CDR1 and CDR2: KGHSH and LQKENI. Between the trimmed V and J ends, which lost 2 bases and 1 base, there was a span of 6 bases. The CDR3 spans 14 residues. Here the CDR3 reads CASSPGGSNQPQHF. CDR3 nucleotide sequence: TGTGCCAGCTCACCAGGGGGAAGCAATCAGCCCCAGCATTTT.

V is TRBV30 and J is TRBJ2-2; no reliable D call. This CDR3 is 13 amino acids long. With 2 bases removed from V and 5 bases from J, the gap between germline ends came to 9 bases. Looked up from germline, CDR1 is GTSNPN and CDR2 is SVGIG (reference sequence). The CDR3 spells CAWSSSLTGELFF. For the CDR3, the DNA is TGTGCCTGGAGTTCTTCGTTAACCGGGGAGCTGTTTTTT.

The V and J genes are TRBV11-2 and TRBJ2-7, with D perhaps matching TRBD2 (5 bases). V was clipped by 5 bases and J by 6 bases, with 17 bases between them. There are 14 residues in the CDR3. Germline lookup yields CDR1 SGHAT and CDR2 FQNNGV. The CDR3 coding sequence is TGTGCCAGCAGCCTCAGCCGGGGAGCTCCCGAGCAGTACTTC. This gives the protein CASSLSRGAPEQYF.

This clone has more than one count but fewer than ten. This chain uses TRBV27 with TRBJ1-5, with TRBD1 as a possible D gene (5 bases). Trimming took 3 bases from V and 4 from J, leaving 13 bases between them. Looked up from germline, CDR1 is MNHEY and CDR2 is SMNVEV (reference sequence). The CDR3 extends over 15 amino acids. The DNA of the CDR3 is TGTGCCAGCAGTTTCTCCGGGACGGCAAATCAGCCCCAGCATTTT. Protein sequence: CASSFSGTANQPQHF.

Notes on this clone: This sample also contains other DNA sequences that code for the same CDR3. The chain links TRBV4-1 to TRBJ2-2; D is undetermined. The CDR3 has 15 residues. The germline CDR1 and CDR2 sequences are MGHRA and YSYEKL. Trimming stripped 0 bases from V and 3 bases from J, with 8 bases between. The CDR3 loop reads CASSQEGLDTGELFF. The CDR3 nucleotides read TGCGCCAGCAGCCAAGAAGGGCTTGACACCGGGGAGCTGTTTTTT.

The DNA of the CDR3 is TGTGCCAGCAGGACTAGCGGGAGCACAGATACGCAGTATTTT. Amino acid sequence: CASRTSGSTDTQYF. This chain uses TRBV2 with TRBJ2-3; 10 nucleotides match TRBD2. This CDR3 region has 14 residues. The V segment lost 6 bases and the J segment 0 bases; nucleotides outside the gene matches: 0. Germline V gene data show CDR1 as SNHLY and CDR2 as FYNNEI.

The rearrangement links TRBV25-1 to TRBJ1-2, with D perhaps TRBD1 (5 bases). Germline CDR1 is MGHDK and CDR2 is SYGVNS. This CDR3 comprises 12 residues. The ends were cut back, 4 bases at V and 11 bases at J, with 14 bases in the middle. This CDR3 reads CASSAGRGRYTF. The CDR3 coding sequence is TGTGCCAGCAGTGCCGGAAGGGGTCGGTACACCTTC.

The rearrangement uses TRBV7-3 and TRBJ2-1, with 12 bases matching TRBD2. The CDR3 runs 16 residues. The ends lost 0 bases at V and 9 bases at J; junction bases unmatched: 6. Looked up from germline, CDR1 is SGHTA and CDR2 is FQGTGA. CDR3 sequence (DNA): TGTGCCAGCAGCTTAACTGCTAGCGGGGGGGCCAGTGAGCAGTTCTTC. Its translation is CASSLTASGGASEQFF.

The rearrangement joins TRBV7-3 to TRBJ1-5; no reliable D call. Germline V CDR1 and CDR2: SGHTA, FQGTGA. The ends were cut back, 0 bases at V and 10 bases at J, with 10 bases in the middle. The CDR3 is 13 residues long. CDR3 coding DNA: TGTGCCAGCAGCTTAACTGAAGGGAAACCCCAGCATTTT. Amino acid sequence: CASSLTEGKPQHF.

This clone appeared once. V usage is TRBV6-1 and J usage is TRBJ1-2; a weak D match, TRBD1 (5 bases). The CDR3 has 13 residues. Trimming removed 6 bases from V and 8 bases from J, with 16 bases in between. Germline values: CDR1 MNHNS, CDR2 SASEGT. In nucleotides, the CDR3 is TGTGCCAGCAGACACCGGGACTCAGGCGGCTACACCTTC. Translated: CASRHRDSGGYTF.

The chain uses TRBV7-6 and TRBJ1-6, with 8 bases lining up with TRBD1. Germline V gene sequence: CDR1 SGHVS, CDR2 FNYEAQ. CDR3 length: 14 amino acids. V shed 0 bases and J 11 bases; nucleotides not matched to a gene: 3. CDR3 residues: CASSLADRGTPLHF. In DNA form, the CDR3 reads TGTGCCAGCAGCTTAGCCGACAGGGGAACACCCCTCCACTTT.

The chain uses TRBV7-2 and TRBJ1-5, with D hard to call. Deletions cut 8 bases from V and 3 bases from J, with 11 bases between. CDR1 and CDR2 from the germline V gene are SGHTA and FQGNSA. This CDR3 has 13 amino acids. The CDR3 here is CASGPRANQPQHF. CDR3 coding DNA: TGTGCCAGCGGCCCGCGGGCCAATCAGCCCCAGCATTTT.

This clone showed up just once. The CDR3, as DNA: TGTGCCTGGAGTACAGGGAGCAATCAGCCCCAGCATTTT. Translation gives CAWSTGSNQPQHF. The gene calls are TRBV30 and TRBJ1-5, with D tentatively TRBD1 (6 bases). This CDR3 region has 13 residues. CDR1 and CDR2 (germline): GTSNPN, SVGIG (reference sequence). V lost 2 bases to trimming and J lost 1 base, with 6 bases between them.

The gene calls are TRBV4-2 and TRBJ1-2; D is perhaps TRBD1 (5 bases). The V end was cut by 0 bases, the J end by 3 bases, with 11 bases between. The CDR3 totals 15 residues. The germline V gene encodes CDR1 LGHNA and CDR2 YNFKEQ. The CDR3 DNA sequence: TGTGCCAGCAGCCAAGATATTATGGGGGACTATGGCTACACCTTC. It codes for CASSQDIMGDYGYTF.

The CDR3 loop reads CASSKHPKDNEQFF. The CDR3 DNA follows: TGCGCCAGCAGCAAGCACCCCAAGGACAATGAGCAGTTCTTC. This sequence joins TRBV5-1 and TRBJ2-1; D is unresolved. CDR3 size: 14 residues. V gave up 4 bases and J gave up 5 bases, with 13 bases separating them. Germline values: CDR1 SGHRS, CDR2 YFSETQ.

The rearrangement uses TRBV10-3 and TRBJ1-1; no firm D call. CDR3 length: 15 amino acids. CDR1 and CDR2 (germline): ENHRY, SYGVKD. Deletions cut 0 bases from V and 2 bases from J, with 10 bases between. The CDR3 spells CAISESYFSNTEAFF. CDR3 bases: TGTGCCATCAGTGAGTCCTACTTTTCCAACACTGAAGCTTTCTTT.

The chain recombines TRBV5-8 with TRBJ2-7; D is possibly TRBD2 (5 bases). CDR3 size: 16 residues. Germline values: CDR1 SGHTS, CDR2 YDEGEE. The V gene lost 0 bases and the J gene lost 2 bases, with 15 bases spanning the gap. The CDR3 nucleotides are TGTGCCAGCAGCTTGGACAGAGGGCCACTCGCCTACGAGCAGTACTTC. Amino acid sequence: CASSLDRGPLAYEQYF.

For the CDR3, the DNA is TGCGCCAGCAGCGTTCTAGCGGGAGGCCCTACAGATACGCAGTATTTT. Translating gives CASSVLAGGPTDTQYF. This sequence joins TRBV5-1 and TRBJ2-3, with 11 bases aligning to TRBD2. The ends lost 4 bases at V and 3 bases at J; junction bases unmatched: 7. Germline V gene data show CDR1 as SGHRS and CDR2 as YFSETQ. The CDR3 is 16 amino acids.

The chain combines TRBV11-2 with TRBJ1-1; D might be TRBD1 (6 bases). The V and J ends lost 4 bases and 2 bases respectively, with 11 bases between them. The CDR3 is 14 amino acids. From germline, CDR1 is SGHAT and CDR2 FQNNGV. This chain's CDR3 is CASSSRGGNTEAFF. In DNA form, the CDR3 reads TGTGCCAGCAGCTCAAGGGGGGGAAACACTGAAGCTTTCTTT.

This chain links TRBV7-9 with TRBJ2-3; unclear D gene. This CDR3 spans 12 amino acids. From germline, CDR1 is SEHNR and CDR2 FQNEAQ (reference sequence). V dropped 6 bases and J dropped 7 bases, with 11 bases sitting between them. CDR3 coding DNA: TGTGCCAGCAGGCAGAAGCCCAATACGCAGTATTTT. It codes for CASRQKPNTQYF.

The rearrangement links TRBV9 to TRBJ2-2; D possibly corresponds to TRBD2 (5 bases). The germline V gene has CDR1 SGDLS and CDR2 YYNGEE. Trimming cost V 2 bases and J 7 bases, with 12 bases left between them. The length of the CDR3 is 14 residues. Written as DNA, the CDR3 is TGTGCCAGCAGCGTTGACCCCGGGGTCGGGGAGCTGTTTTTT. It codes for CASSVDPGVGELFF.